One sample yielded the 20 T cell receptor beta chains listed below, sequenced in a study of lung T cells in sarcoidosis with Löfgren's syndrome. TCRdb ran MiXCR on the reads and lists one entry per CDR3 protein. The sample has about 19,000 distinct CDR3 sequences; approximately 22% are singletons. The sequencing sample was made of CD4+ T cells from bronchoalveolar lavage. The receptors originated from a human donor with sarcoidosis (Löfgren's syndrome or another form), or a control subject (not recorded which).

This clonotype has a handful of counts. The rearrangement links TRBV10-3 to TRBJ2-5; possible D gene TRBD2, 5 bases. Germline V gene sequence: CDR1 ENHRY, CDR2 SYGVKD. The germline V and J ends were trimmed by 2 bases and 1 base, with 8 bases remaining between them. CDR3 length equals 14 residues. The CDR3 DNA follows: TGTGCCATCAGTGAGCCCCGGGGCCAAGAGACCCAGTACTTC. Its protein is CAISEPRGQETQYF.

Note on this clonotype: This may arise from a read error, as a much more abundant clone is one base away. The chain combines TRBV20-1 with TRBJ2-1; 16 bases map to TRBD2. Germline CDR1 reads DFQATT; CDR2 reads SNEGSKA (reference sequence). This CDR3 has 18 residues. In nucleotides, the CDR3 is TGCAGTGCCCCGGGACTAGCGGGAGGGCCGAGCTCCCACAATGAGCAGTTCTTC. Protein product: CSAPGLAGGPSSHNEQFF.

The sample holds a few counts of this clonotype. This chain joins TRBV7-2 and TRBJ2-1, with D possibly being TRBD2 (5 bases). The CDR3 is 15 residues long. V lost 5 bases and J 7 bases, leaving 18 bases between the germline ends. Germline values: CDR1 SGHTA, CDR2 FQGNSA. This CDR3 reads CASSARAGTWNEQFF. The CDR3 bases are TGTGCCAGCAGCGCCCGGGCGGGTACTTGGAATGAGCAGTTCTTC.

In this sample, this clonotype turned up a few times. This CDR3 is CSADRTGGRNGYTF. In DNA form, the CDR3 reads TGCAGCGCTGACCGGACAGGGGGACGGAATGGCTACACCTTC. V and J are TRBV29-1 and TRBJ1-2; TRBD1 aligns across 10 bases. The CDR3 loop spans 14 amino acids. Germline loops: CDR1 SQVTM, CDR2 ANQGSEA. V was pared by 7 bases and J by 6 bases, with 11 bases of the junction left unmatched.

Worth noting for this clonotype: A much larger clone lies one base from this, so it may be a read error. This chain connects TRBV24-1 to TRBJ2-7; TRBD1 agrees at 8 bases. The junction had 20 bases not matched to a gene; V was cut back by 5 bases and J by 9 bases. The V gene's germline CDR1 is KGHDR and CDR2 SFDVKD. This CDR3 spans 17 amino acids. The CDR3 DNA reads TGTGCCACCAGTGGCGCATTCGGGACAGGCGGATTGGGCGGGCAGTACTTC. This gives the protein CATSGAFGTGGLGGQYF.

Details on this clonotype: The CDR3 ends on some other residue instead of the conserved phenylalanine or tryptophan, so this is likely a read error. The rearrangement links TRBV28 to TRBJ2-1; D is unresolved. Trimming left V 4 bases short and J 4 bases short, with 14 bases between. Germline CDR1 reads MDHEN; CDR2 reads SYDVKM. The CDR3 contains 15 residues. The CDR3 sequence: CASSSQSYWYNEQFL. The DNA of the CDR3 is TGTGCCAGCAGTTCCCAATCCTACTGGTACAATGAGCAGTTCCTC.

On this clonotype: A read error is possible here, since a much larger clone lies one base away. The chain recombines TRBV20-1 with TRBJ1-5, with TRBD1 as a possible D gene (6 bases). CDR1 and CDR2 (germline): DFQATT, SNEGSKA (reference sequence). The CDR3 extends over 14 amino acids. Between the trimmed V and J ends, which lost 5 bases and 3 bases, there was a span of 14 bases. In DNA form, the CDR3 reads TGCAGTGCTGGCCGGGACAATAACAATCAGCCCCAGCATTTT. Translation: CSAGRDNNNQPQHF.

For this clonotype: This may arise from a read error, as a much more abundant clone is one base away. The V gene is TRBV3-1, the J gene TRBJ2-1; 15 positions agree with TRBD2. The V segment lost 7 bases and the J segment 0 bases; nucleotides outside the gene matches: 10. Germline lookup yields CDR1 LGHDT and CDR2 YNNKEL (reference sequence). This CDR3 has 19 amino acids. The CDR3 DNA sequence: TGTGCCAGCAACCCGGGACTAGCGGGAGGCCTGAACTCCTACAATGAGCAGTTCTTC. Amino acid sequence: CASNPGLAGGLNSYNEQFF.

This clonotype showed up many times. The chain couples TRBV7-2 to TRBJ2-3, with D unclear. The V end lost 7 bases, the J end lost 7 bases, and 12 bases lay between the germline ends. There are 12 residues in the CDR3. Germline-derived CDR1 and CDR2 are SGHTA and FQGNSA. CDR3 bases: TGTGCCAGCACCTCGGTGAGGAATACGCAGTATTTT. Amino acid sequence: CASTSVRNTQYF.

In regard to this clonotype: A much larger clone is a single base away; this may be a read error. The rearrangement uses TRBV7-4 and TRBJ2-1, with 8 bases fitting TRBD1. CDR1 SGHVT and CDR2 SQSDAQ come from the germline V gene. The CDR3 is 16 amino acids. V lost 1 base, J lost 3 bases, and 5 bases stayed unmatched. The CDR3 nucleotides read TGTGCCAGCAGCTTAGAGGAGGACAGGGTCTACAATGAGCAGTTCTTC. Its protein is CASSLEEDRVYNEQFF.

This clonotype was observed at least ten times. The rearrangement joins TRBV7-3 to TRBJ2-3; D might be TRBD1 (6 bases). This CDR3 region has 13 residues. The germline CDR1 and CDR2 sequences are SGHTA and FQGTGA. V lost 4 bases, J lost 3 bases, and 8 bases lay in between. CDR3: CASSSQGTDTQYF. CDR3 sequence (DNA): TGTGCCAGCAGCTCACAGGGAACAGATACGCAGTATTTT.

Sample share makes this clonotype medium-sized. This rearrangement joins TRBV28 to TRBJ2-3, with TRBD2 matching over 9 bases. This CDR3 contains 18 residues. In germline, CDR1 is MDHEN, CDR2 SYDVKM. The V gene end was trimmed by 6 bases and the J gene end by 0 bases; junction bases not matched to a gene: 13. The CDR3 DNA is TGTGCCAGCAGGACGACTAGCGGACGCCACATTAGCACAGATACGCAGTATTTT. It yields the protein CASRTTSGRHISTDTQYF.

This clonotype was picked up one time. With a much larger clone just one base away, this may be a read error. V usage is TRBV7-3 and J usage is TRBJ2-1, with 13 bases fitting TRBD2. After removal of 0 bases from V and 7 bases from J, the junction contained 6 bases not matched to a gene. In germline, CDR1 is SGHTA, CDR2 FQGTGA. The length of the CDR3 is 17 residues. The CDR3 here is CASSLTTSGGLRNEQFF. The CDR3 DNA sequence: TGTGCCAGCAGCTTAACGACTAGCGGGGGGTTAAGGAATGAGCAGTTCTTC.

This clonotype has a handful of counts. The rearrangement joins TRBV10-3 to TRBJ1-5; weak D call: TRBD1 (6 bases). The germline V gene encodes CDR1 ENHRY and CDR2 SYGVKD. Trimming removed 9 bases from V and 5 bases from J, with 11 bases in between. The CDR3 has 12 amino acids. The CDR3 protein is CAIRDNDQPQHF. As DNA, the CDR3 is TGTGCCATACGGGACAATGATCAGCCCCAGCATTTT.

This clonotype turned up a few times. The V call is TRBV5-1, the J call TRBJ2-1; D might be TRBD1 (6 bases). Germline V lookup: CDR1 SGHRS, CDR2 YFSETQ. CDR3 length: 16 amino acids. V was cut by 0 bases and J by 0 bases, with 10 bases left in between. CDR3 nucleotides: TGCGCCAGCAGCTTGGGACAGGTCAGCTCCTACAATGAGCAGTTCTTC. Translating gives CASSLGQVSSYNEQFF.

This clonotype was picked up a small number of times. This rearrangement joins TRBV7-9 to TRBJ2-7, with a possible D match to TRBD2 (5 bases). The CDR3 has 13 residues. Germline V gene lookup returns CDR1 SEHNR and CDR2 FQNEAQ (reference sequence). Trimming took off 1 base at V and 5 bases at J, with 9 bases between the two ends. The CDR3 loop is CASSLGSGDEQYF. Written as DNA, the CDR3 is TGTGCCAGCAGCTTAGGGTCCGGGGACGAGCAGTACTTC.

In regard to this clonotype: This may be a read error, as it is one base from a much larger clone. The chain uses TRBV4-2 and TRBJ2-3, with a weak D call TRBD2 (5 bases). CDR1 is LGHNA and CDR2 is YNFKEQ in the germline V gene. The CDR3 consists of 15 residues. V lost 4 bases and J lost 3, with 14 bases in between. CDR3 amino acids: CASSRTGLGTDTQYF. The CDR3 coding sequence is TGTGCCAGCAGCCGAACTGGACTTGGGACAGATACGCAGTATTTT.

This clonotype occurred many times. The rearrangement links TRBV5-1 to TRBJ2-3, with D unresolved. CDR1 and CDR2 (germline): SGHRS, YFSETQ. Between the trimmed V and J ends, which lost 0 bases and 2 bases, there was a span of 10 bases. The CDR3 runs 15 residues. The DNA for the CDR3 is TGCGCCAGCAGCTTGGGATACAATCCCACAGATACGCAGTATTTT. Residues: CASSLGYNPTDTQYF. Full variable domain (rest looked up from reference TRBV5-1 and TRBJ2-3): KAGVTQTPRYLIKTRGQQVTLSCSPISGHRSVSWYQQTPGQGLQFLFEYFSETQRNKGNFPGRFSGRQFSNSRSEMNVSTLELGDSALYLCASSLGYNPTDTQYFGPGTRLTVL.

This clonotype was detected ten times or more. This chain connects TRBV4-2 to TRBJ1-5; 8 positions match TRBD1. This CDR3 is built from 16 residues. V dropped 1 base and J dropped 4; count of bases not matched to a gene: 6. CDR1 and CDR2 (germline): LGHNA, YNFKEQ. The CDR3 region has the DNA TGTGCCAGCAGCCAAGGAGGGTGGACAGGGAATCAGCCCCAGCATTTT. It specifies CASSQGGWTGNQPQHF.

This clonotype is medium-sized. The chain joins TRBV20-1 to TRBJ2-1; no clear D gene. The CDR3 is 15 residues long. Germline assignment: CDR1 DFQATT and CDR2 SNEGSKA (reference sequence). The V end lost 0 bases, the J end lost 0 bases, and 9 bases lay between the germline ends. Here the CDR3 DNA reads TGCAGTGCTAGAGATAGTCGTTACTCCTACAATGAGCAGTTCTTC. Residues: CSARDSRYSYNEQFF.